What follows describes a single TCR beta chain. This table comes from immunoSEQ multiplex PCR, and its TCRdb copy is limited to in-frame clones, with some not included. The table includes 200,000 to 250,000 clones, roughly 87% detected once. The data are from a study of blood T cell repertoires in COVID-19. Germline lookup yields CDR1 LNHDA and CDR2 SQIVND (reference sequence). The CDR3 contains 16 residues. V shed 3 bases and J 3 bases; nucleotides not matched to a gene: 11. The source of this sequence is a young man with acute COVID-19. The chain links TRBV19 to TRBJ2-7, with TRBD2 identical over 7 bases. Sequenced input: PBMCs or T cells enriched from blood (not recorded which). The CDR3 reads CASSMAGGGRSYEQYF. The CDR3 DNA reads as TGTGCCAGTAGTATGGCCGGAGGCGGGAGAAGCTACGAGCAGTACTTC. The entire variable domain, with the rest obtained from reference TRBV19 and TRBJ2-7, is as follows: DGGITQSPKYLFRKEGQNVTLSCEQNLNHDAMYWYRQDPGQGLRLIYYSQIVNDFQKGDIAEGYSVSREKKESFPLTVTSAQKNPTAFYLCASSMAGGGRSYEQYFGPGTRLTVT.